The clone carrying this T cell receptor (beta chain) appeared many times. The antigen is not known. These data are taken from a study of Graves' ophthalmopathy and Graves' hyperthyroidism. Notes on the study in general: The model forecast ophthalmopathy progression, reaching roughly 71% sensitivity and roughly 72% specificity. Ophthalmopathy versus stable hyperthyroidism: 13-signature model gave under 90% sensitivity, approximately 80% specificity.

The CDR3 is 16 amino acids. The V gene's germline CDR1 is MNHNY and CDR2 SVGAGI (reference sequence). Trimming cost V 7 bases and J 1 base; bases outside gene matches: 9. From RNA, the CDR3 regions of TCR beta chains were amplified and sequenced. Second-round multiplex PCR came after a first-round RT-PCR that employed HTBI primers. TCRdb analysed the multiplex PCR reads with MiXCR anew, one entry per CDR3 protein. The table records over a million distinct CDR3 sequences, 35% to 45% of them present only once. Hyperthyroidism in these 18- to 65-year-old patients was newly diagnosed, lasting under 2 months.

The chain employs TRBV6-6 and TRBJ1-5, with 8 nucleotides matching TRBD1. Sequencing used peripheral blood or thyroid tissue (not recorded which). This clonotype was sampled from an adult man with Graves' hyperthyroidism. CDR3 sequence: CASMSAGTGSNQPQHF. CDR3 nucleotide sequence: TGTGCCAGCATGTCTGCCGGGACAGGCAGCAATCAGCCCCAGCATTTT.